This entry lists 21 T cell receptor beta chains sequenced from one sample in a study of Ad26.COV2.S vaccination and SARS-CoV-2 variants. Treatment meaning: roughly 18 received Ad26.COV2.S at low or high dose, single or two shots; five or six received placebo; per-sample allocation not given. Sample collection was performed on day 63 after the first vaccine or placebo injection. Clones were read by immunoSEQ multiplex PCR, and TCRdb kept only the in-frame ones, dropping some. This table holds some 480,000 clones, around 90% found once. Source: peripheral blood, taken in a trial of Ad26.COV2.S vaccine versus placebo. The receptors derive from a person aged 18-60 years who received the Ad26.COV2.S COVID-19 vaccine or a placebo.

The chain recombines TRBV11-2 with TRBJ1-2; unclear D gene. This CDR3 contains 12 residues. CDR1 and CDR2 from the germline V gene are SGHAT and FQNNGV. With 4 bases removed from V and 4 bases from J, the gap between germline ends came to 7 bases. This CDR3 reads CASSSDGYGYTF. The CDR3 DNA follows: TGTGCCAGCAGCTCCGACGGCTATGGCTACACCTTC. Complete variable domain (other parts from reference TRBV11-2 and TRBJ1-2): EAGVAQSPRYKIIEKRQSVAFWCNPISGHATLYWYQQILGQGPKLLIQFQNNGVVDDSQLPKDRFSAERLKGVDSTLKIQPAKLEDSAVYLCASSSDGYGYTFGSGTRLTVV.

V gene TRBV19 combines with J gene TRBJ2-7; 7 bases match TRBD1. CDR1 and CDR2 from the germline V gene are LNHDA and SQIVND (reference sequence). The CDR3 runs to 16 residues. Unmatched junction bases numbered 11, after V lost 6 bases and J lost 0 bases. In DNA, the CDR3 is TGTGCCAGTAGGCCCCGCGCCAGGGGGTACTCCTACGAGCAGTACTTC. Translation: CASRPRARGYSYEQYF.

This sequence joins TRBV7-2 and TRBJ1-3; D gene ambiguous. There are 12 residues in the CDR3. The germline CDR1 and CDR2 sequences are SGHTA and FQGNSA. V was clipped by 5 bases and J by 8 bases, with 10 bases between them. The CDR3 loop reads CASSPPAHTIYF. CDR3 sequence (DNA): TGTGCCAGCAGCCCCCCAGCCCACACCATATATTTT.

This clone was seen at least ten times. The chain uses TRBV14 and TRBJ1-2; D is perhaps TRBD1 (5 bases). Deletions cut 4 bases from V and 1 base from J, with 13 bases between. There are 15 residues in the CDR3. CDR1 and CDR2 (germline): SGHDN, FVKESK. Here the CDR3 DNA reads TGTGCCAGCAGCCCGGGGCAGGCCTTTAACTATGGCTACACCTTC. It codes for CASSPGQAFNYGYTF.

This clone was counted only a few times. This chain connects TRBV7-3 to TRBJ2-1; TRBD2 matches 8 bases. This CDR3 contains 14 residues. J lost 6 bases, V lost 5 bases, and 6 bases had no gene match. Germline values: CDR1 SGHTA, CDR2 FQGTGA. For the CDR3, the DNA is TGTGCCAGCAGCCTGAAAGCGGGGGTCAATGAGCAGTTCTTC. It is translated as CASSLKAGVNEQFF.

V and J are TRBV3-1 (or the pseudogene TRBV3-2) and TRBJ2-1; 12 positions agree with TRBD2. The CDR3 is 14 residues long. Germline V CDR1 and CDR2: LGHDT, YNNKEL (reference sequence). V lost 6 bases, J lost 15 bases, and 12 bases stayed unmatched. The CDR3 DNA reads TGTGCCAGCAGTCAGGGACTAGCGGGCGGACCGGGGTTCTTC. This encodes CASSQGLAGGPGFF.

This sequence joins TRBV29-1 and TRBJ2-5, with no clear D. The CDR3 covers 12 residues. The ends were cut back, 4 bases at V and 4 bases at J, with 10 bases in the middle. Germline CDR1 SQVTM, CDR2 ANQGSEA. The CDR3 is CSVVTLAETQYF. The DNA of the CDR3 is TGCAGCGTTGTAACTCTCGCAGAGACCCAGTACTTC.

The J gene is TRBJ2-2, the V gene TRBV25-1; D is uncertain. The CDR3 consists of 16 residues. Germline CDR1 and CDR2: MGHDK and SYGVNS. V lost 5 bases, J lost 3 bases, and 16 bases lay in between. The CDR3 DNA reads TGTGCCAGCAGTTCCCATAGCAGGACCTACACCGGGGAGCTGTTTTTT. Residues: CASSSHSRTYTGELFF. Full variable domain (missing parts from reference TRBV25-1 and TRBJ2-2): EADIYQTPRYLVIGTGKKITLECSQTMGHDKMYWYQQDPGMELHLIHYSYGVNSTEKGDLSSESTVSRIRTEHFPLTLESARPSHTSQYLCASSSHSRTYTGELFFGEGSRLTVL.

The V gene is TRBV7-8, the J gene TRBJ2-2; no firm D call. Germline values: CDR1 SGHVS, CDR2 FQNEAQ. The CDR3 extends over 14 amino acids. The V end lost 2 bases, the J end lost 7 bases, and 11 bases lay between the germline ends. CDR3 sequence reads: CASSLSRVVGELFF. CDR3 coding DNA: TGTGCCAGCAGCTTATCTCGGGTCGTCGGGGAGCTGTTTTTT.

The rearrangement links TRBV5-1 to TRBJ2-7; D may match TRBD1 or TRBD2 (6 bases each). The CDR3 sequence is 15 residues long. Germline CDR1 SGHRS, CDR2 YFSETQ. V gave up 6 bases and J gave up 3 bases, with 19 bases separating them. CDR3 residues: CASIKGPGGIYEQYF. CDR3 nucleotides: TGCGCCAGCATTAAGGGTCCCGGGGGCATCTACGAGCAGTACTTC. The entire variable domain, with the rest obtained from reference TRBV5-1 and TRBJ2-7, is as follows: KAGVTQTPRYLIKTRGQQVTLSCSPISGHRSVSWYQQTPGQGLQFLFEYFSETQRNKGNFPGRFSGRQFSNSRSEMNVSTLELGDSALYLCASIKGPGGIYEQYFGPGTRLTVT.

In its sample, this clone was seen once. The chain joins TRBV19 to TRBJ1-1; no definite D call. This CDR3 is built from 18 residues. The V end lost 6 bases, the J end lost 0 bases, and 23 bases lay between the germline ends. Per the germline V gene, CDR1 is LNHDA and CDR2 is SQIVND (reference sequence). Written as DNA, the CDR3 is TGTGCCAGTAGGCCGGTAGCTTCGGCAGCCCAAATGAACACTGAAGCTTTCTTT. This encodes CASRPVASAAQMNTEAFF.

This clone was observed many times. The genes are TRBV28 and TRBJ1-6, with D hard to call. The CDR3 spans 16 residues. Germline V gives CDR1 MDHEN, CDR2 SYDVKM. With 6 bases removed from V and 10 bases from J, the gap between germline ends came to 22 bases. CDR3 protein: CASSPYWVDASSPLHF. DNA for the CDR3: TGTGCCAGCAGCCCATATTGGGTGGACGCGAGCTCACCCCTCCACTTT.

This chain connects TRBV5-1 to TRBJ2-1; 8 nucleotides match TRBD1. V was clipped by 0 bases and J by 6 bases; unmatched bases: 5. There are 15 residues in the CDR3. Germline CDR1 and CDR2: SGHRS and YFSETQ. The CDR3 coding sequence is TGCGCCAGCAGCTTGGTGCGACAGGGGTCCAATGAGCAGTTCTTC. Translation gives CASSLVRQGSNEQFF.

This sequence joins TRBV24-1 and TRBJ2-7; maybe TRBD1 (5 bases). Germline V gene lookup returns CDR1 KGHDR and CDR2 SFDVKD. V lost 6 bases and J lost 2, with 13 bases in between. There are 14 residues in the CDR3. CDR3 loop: CATSPTDSPYEQYF. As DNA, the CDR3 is TGTGCCACCAGTCCAACCGACAGTCCCTACGAGCAGTACTTC.

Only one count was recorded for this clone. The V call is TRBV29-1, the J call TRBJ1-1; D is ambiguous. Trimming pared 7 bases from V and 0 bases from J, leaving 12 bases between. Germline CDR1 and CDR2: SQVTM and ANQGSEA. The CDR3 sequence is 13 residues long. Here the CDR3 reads CSGKDKMNTEAFF. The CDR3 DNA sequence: TGCAGCGGTAAAGACAAGATGAACACTGAAGCTTTCTTT.

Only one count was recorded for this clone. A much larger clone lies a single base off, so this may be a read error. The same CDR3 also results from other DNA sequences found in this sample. The CDR3 loop is CASSRGTGELFF. The CDR3 DNA reads TGTGCCAGCAGCAGGGGAACCGGGGAGCTGTTTTTT. The rearrangement uses TRBV27 and TRBJ2-2; D possibly corresponds to TRBD1 (6 bases). V gave up 6 bases and J gave up 5 bases, with 7 bases separating them. The CDR3 length is 12 residues. Germline CDR1 reads MNHEY; CDR2 reads SMNVEV (reference sequence).

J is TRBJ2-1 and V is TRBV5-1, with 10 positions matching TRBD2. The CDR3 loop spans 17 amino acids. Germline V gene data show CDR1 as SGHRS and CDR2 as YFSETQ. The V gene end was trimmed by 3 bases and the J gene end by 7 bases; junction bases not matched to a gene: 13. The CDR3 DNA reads TGCGCCAGCAGCTCGGGAATAGGACTAGCGGCAGGGAATGAGCAGTTCTTC. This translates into CASSSGIGLAAGNEQFF.

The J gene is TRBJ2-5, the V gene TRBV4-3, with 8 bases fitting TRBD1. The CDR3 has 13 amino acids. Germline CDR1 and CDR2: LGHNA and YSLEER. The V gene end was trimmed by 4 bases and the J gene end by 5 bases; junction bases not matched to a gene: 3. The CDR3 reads CASSRGTGETQYF. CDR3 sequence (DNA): TGCGCCAGCAGCCGCGGGACAGGTGAGACCCAGTACTTC.

The CDR3 loop is CASSQDVTAEKLFF. The CDR3 DNA is TGTGCCAGCAGCCAAGATGTGACGGCTGAAAAACTGTTTTTT. The chain couples TRBV4-2 to TRBJ1-4; D is uncertain. Germline-derived CDR1 and CDR2 are LGHNA and YNFKEQ. Trimming stripped 0 bases from V and 7 bases from J, with 9 bases between. This CDR3 is built from 14 residues.

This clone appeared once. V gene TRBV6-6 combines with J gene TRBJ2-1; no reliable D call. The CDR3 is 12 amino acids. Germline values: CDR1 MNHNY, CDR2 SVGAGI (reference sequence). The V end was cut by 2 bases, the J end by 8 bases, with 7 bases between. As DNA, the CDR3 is TGTGCCAGCAGTTACGTTGCGGATGAGCAGTTCTTC. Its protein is CASSYVADEQFF.

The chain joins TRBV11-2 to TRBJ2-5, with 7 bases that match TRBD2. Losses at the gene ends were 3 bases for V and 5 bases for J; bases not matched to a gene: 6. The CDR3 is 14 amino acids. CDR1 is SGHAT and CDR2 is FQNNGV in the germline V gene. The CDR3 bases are TGTGCCAGCAGCTTTGGGGGGGGACCGGAGACCCAGTACTTC. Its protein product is CASSFGGGPETQYF.